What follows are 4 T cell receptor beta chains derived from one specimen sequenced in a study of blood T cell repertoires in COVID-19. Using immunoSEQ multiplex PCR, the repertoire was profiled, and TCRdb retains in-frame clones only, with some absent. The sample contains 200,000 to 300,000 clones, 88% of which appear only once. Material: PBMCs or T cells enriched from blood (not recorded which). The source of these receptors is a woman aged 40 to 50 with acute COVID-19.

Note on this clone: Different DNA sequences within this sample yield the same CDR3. Here the CDR3 reads CASSFGGASYEQYF. The CDR3 nucleotides are TGCGCCAGCAGCTTCGGGGGGGCGAGCTACGAGCAGTACTTC. This chain links TRBV5-1 with TRBJ2-7, with 8 bases that match TRBD2. The CDR3 runs 14 residues. V trimming: 2 bases; J trimming: 3 bases; junction bases outside the gene matches: 4. Germline-derived CDR1 and CDR2 are SGHRS and YFSETQ.

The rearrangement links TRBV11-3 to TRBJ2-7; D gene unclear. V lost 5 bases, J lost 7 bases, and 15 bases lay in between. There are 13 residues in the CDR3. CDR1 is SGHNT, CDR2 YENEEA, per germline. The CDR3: CASSHLGDGEQYV. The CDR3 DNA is TGTGCCAGCAGCCACCTAGGCGATGGGGAGCAGTACGTC.

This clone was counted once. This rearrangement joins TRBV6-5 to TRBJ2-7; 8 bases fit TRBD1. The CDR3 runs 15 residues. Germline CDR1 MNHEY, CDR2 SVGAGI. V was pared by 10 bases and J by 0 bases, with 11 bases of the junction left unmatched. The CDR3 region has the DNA TGTGCCACCTGCGCCGGGACAGGTTCCTCCTACGAGCAGTACTTC. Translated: CATCAGTGSSYEQYF.

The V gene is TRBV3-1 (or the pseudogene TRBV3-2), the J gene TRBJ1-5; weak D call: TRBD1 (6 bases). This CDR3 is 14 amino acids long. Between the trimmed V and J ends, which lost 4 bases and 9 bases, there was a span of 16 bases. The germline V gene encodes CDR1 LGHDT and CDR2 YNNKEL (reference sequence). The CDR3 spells CASSLNRDPSPQHF. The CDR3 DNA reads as TGTGCCAGCAGCCTAAACAGGGACCCGTCGCCCCAGCATTTT.